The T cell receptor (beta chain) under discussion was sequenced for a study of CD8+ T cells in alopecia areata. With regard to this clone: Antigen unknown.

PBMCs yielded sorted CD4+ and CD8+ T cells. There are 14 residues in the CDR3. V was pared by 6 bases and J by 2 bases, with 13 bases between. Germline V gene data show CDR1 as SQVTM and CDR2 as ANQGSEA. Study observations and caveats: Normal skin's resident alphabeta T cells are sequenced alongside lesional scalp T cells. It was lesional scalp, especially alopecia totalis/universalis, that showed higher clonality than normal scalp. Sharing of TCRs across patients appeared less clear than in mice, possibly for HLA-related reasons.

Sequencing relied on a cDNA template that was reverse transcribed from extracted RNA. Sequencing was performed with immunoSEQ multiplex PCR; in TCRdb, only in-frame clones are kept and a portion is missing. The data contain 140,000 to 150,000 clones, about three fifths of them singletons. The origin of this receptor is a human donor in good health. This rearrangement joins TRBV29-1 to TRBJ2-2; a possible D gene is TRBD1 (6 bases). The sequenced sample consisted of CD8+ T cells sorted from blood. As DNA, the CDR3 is TGCAGCGTCACTAACAGGGAAAACACCGGGGAGCTGTTTTTT. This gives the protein CSVTNRENTGELFF.